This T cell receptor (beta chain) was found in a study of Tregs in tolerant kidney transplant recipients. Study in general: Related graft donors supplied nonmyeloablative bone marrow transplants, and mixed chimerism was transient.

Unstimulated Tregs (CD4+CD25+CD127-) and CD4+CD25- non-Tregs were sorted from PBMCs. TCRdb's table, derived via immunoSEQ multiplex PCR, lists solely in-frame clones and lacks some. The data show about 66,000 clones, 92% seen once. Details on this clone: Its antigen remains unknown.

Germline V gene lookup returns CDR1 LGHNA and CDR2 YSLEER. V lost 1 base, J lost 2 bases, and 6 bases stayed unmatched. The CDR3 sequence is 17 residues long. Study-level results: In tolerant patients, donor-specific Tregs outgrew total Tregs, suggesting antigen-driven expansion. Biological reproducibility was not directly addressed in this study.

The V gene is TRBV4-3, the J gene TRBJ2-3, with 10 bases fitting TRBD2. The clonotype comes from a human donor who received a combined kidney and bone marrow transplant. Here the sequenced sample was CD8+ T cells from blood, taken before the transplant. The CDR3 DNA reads TGCGCCAGCAGCCAAGGGCTAGCGGGGGATCCCACAGATACGCAGTATTTT. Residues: CASSQGLAGDPTDTQYF.